These 29 T cell receptor beta chains were sequenced from one sample in a study of shared clonotypes between healthy human individuals. TCRdb's table, derived via immunoSEQ multiplex PCR, lists solely in-frame clones and lacks some. The data hold fewer than 1.8 million clones, with roughly 98.5% observed a single time. Sample: naive CD4+ T cells sorted from blood. Subset indicated: CD45RA+ positively selected. The receptors derive from a man between 25 and 39 years old in good health.

The V call is TRBV4-3, the J call TRBJ2-7; D remains ambiguous. The CDR3 is made up of 15 amino acids. V was cut by 0 bases and J by 0 bases, with 9 bases left in between. Germline CDR1 is LGHNA and CDR2 is YSLEER. In nucleotides, the CDR3 is TGCGCCAGCAGCCAAGAGTGGTCTGCCTCCTACGAGCAGTACTTC. Amino acid sequence: CASSQEWSASYEQYF.

This chain joins TRBV6-1 and TRBJ1-1; 7 nucleotides match TRBD1. The CDR3 sequence is 13 residues long. After removal of 4 bases from V and 7 bases from J, the junction contained 6 bases not matched to a gene. Germline-derived CDR1 and CDR2 are MNHNS and SASEGT. CDR3: CASSADREDEAFF. CDR3 DNA sequence: TGTGCCAGCAGTGCAGACAGGGAAGATGAAGCTTTCTTT.

V is TRBV11-2 and J is TRBJ1-4; D remains ambiguous. V was pared by 1 base and J by 8 bases, with 14 bases between. Germline values: CDR1 SGHAT, CDR2 FQNNGV. The CDR3 length is 15 residues. The CDR3 spells CASSLVPWSAEKLFF. The CDR3 region has the DNA TGTGCCAGCAGCTTAGTTCCCTGGTCTGCGGAAAAACTGTTTTTT. The full variable domain, rest sourced from reference TRBV11-2 and TRBJ1-4, is EAGVAQSPRYKIIEKRQSVAFWCNPISGHATLYWYQQILGQGPKLLIQFQNNGVVDDSQLPKDRFSAERLKGVDSTLKIQPAKLEDSAVYLCASSLVPWSAEKLFFGSGTQLSVL.

This chain uses TRBV10-3 with TRBJ2-7, with a possible D match to TRBD2 (6 bases). CDR3 length equals 13 residues. Germline CDR1 and CDR2: ENHRY and SYGVKD. Trimming removed 8 bases from V and 4 bases from J, with 15 bases in between. CDR3 coding DNA: TGTGCCATCTCCGGCGGGGTCTCTTACGAGCAGTACTTC. This codes for CAISGGVSYEQYF.

The chain combines TRBV7-3 with TRBJ2-3, with a weak D call TRBD1 (7 bases). This CDR3 comprises 15 residues. Trimming removed 8 bases from V and 4 bases from J, with 19 bases in between. CDR1 and CDR2 (germline): SGHTA, FQGTGA. CDR3 loop: CASSKGAGRADTQYF. In DNA form, the CDR3 reads TGTGCCAGCTCGAAGGGGGCGGGAAGGGCAGATACGCAGTATTTT.

V is TRBV5-1 and J is TRBJ1-2, with 8 bases fitting TRBD1. Germline CDR1 SGHRS, CDR2 YFSETQ. Losses at the gene ends were 4 bases for V and 4 bases for J; bases not matched to a gene: 9. This CDR3 spans 15 amino acids. CDR3 loop: CASSNGQGRIYGYTF. CDR3 DNA sequence: TGCGCCAGCAGCAATGGACAGGGTAGGATCTATGGCTACACCTTC.

The chain recombines TRBV10-3 with TRBJ2-3, with D possibly TRBD2 on 5 matching bases. The CDR3 consists of 14 residues. V dropped 6 bases and J dropped 1 base, with 11 bases sitting between them. Germline V gives CDR1 ENHRY, CDR2 SYGVKD. In nucleotides, the CDR3 is TGTGCCATCAGCAGCGGAGGAGGCACAGATACGCAGTATTTT. It encodes CAISSGGGTDTQYF.

The J gene is TRBJ2-1, the V gene TRBV18; no clear D. Trimming left V 0 bases short and J 0 bases short, with 6 bases between. The CDR3 runs 15 residues. Germline V lookup: CDR1 KGHSH, CDR2 LQKENI. CDR3 in amino acids: CASSPPGISYNEQFF. As DNA, the CDR3 is TGTGCCAGCTCACCACCGGGGATCTCCTACAATGAGCAGTTCTTC.

This clone was detected only once. The chain combines TRBV5-1 with TRBJ2-1, with TRBD1 matching over 7 bases. The germline V gene has CDR1 SGHRS and CDR2 YFSETQ. The J segment lost 7 bases and the V segment lost 8 bases, leaving 12 bases of the junction unmatched. The CDR3 is 14 residues long. CDR3 in amino acids: CASQKGGVGNEQFF. The CDR3, as DNA: TGCGCCAGTCAGAAAGGGGGCGTAGGGAATGAGCAGTTCTTC.

The J gene is TRBJ2-2, the V gene TRBV7-9; D may be TRBD1 or TRBD2 (6 bases each). Trimming removed 6 bases at V and 7 bases at J, with 15 bases between. The CDR3 covers 14 residues. Per the germline V gene, CDR1 is SEHNR and CDR2 is FQNEAQ (reference sequence). The CDR3 sequence is CASSPPGANGELFF. CDR3 sequence (DNA): TGTGCCAGCAGTCCCCCGGGGGCGAACGGGGAGCTGTTTTTT.

V usage is TRBV2 and J usage is TRBJ2-5, with TRBD1 as a possible D gene (6 bases). Trimming left V 2 bases short and J 1 base short, with 8 bases between. CDR3 length equals 14 residues. Per germline, CDR1 SNHLY and CDR2 FYNNEI. The CDR3 nucleotides read TGTGCCAGCAGTGAAAGGACAGCCCAAGAGACCCAGTACTTC. Protein product: CASSERTAQETQYF.

This CDR3 reads CASSVVEWAGEQYF. The CDR3 DNA reads as TGTGCCAGCAGCGTAGTCGAATGGGCGGGGGAGCAGTACTTC. The chain recombines TRBV9 with TRBJ2-7; TRBD2 is a possible D gene (6 bases). The germline V gene has CDR1 SGDLS and CDR2 YYNGEE. CDR3 size: 14 residues. Trimming stripped 0 bases from V and 7 bases from J, with 14 bases between.

The chain is built from TRBV9 and TRBJ1-5; no firm D call. V was clipped by 5 bases and J by 9 bases, with 6 bases between them. Germline CDR1 SGDLS, CDR2 YYNGEE. The CDR3 runs to 10 residues. CDR3 DNA: TGTGCCAGCAGGTCAGGGCCCCAGCATTTT. This encodes CASRSGPQHF.

CDR3: CATSRDRSRQNGYTF. The CDR3 DNA follows: TGTGCCACCAGCAGAGATCGATCACGGCAAAATGGCTACACCTTC. The rearrangement links TRBV15 to TRBJ1-2; D unresolved. Trimming shortened V by 0 bases and J by 6 bases, and 14 bases separated the two germline ends. Germline V gene lookup returns CDR1 LNHNV and CDR2 YYDKDF (reference sequence). The CDR3 is made up of 15 amino acids.

This clone appeared once. The chain couples TRBV5-1 to TRBJ2-5; a possible D gene is TRBD1 (5 bases). V lost 2 bases and J lost 4, with 15 bases in between. The CDR3 covers 15 residues. Germline assignment: CDR1 SGHRS and CDR2 YFSETQ. CDR3 residues: CASSLTGWGLETQYF. The CDR3 region has the DNA TGCGCCAGCAGCTTAACAGGTTGGGGCCTAGAGACCCAGTACTTC.

The chain couples TRBV28 to TRBJ2-5, with D perhaps being TRBD1 or TRBD2 (5 bases each). The germline V gene encodes CDR1 MDHEN and CDR2 SYDVKM. The CDR3 is 16 amino acids. Trimming took 3 bases from V and 5 from J, leaving 19 bases between them. CDR3 DNA: TGTGCCAGCAGTTTGGGGGATCAGGAGAAAGGCGAGACCCAGTACTTC. Its protein product is CASSLGDQEKGETQYF.

The V gene is TRBV19, the J gene TRBJ2-7; possible D gene TRBD2, 5 bases. V was pared by 5 bases and J by 6 bases, with 14 bases between. CDR1 is LNHDA, CDR2 SQIVND, per germline (reference sequence). CDR3 size: 13 residues. CDR3: CASSLGLSGEQYF. The CDR3 DNA is TGTGCCAGTAGTCTCGGACTGTCGGGCGAGCAGTACTTC. The full variable domain, rest sourced from reference TRBV19 and TRBJ2-7, is DGGITQSPKYLFRKEGQNVTLSCEQNLNHDAMYWYRQDPGQGLRLIYYSQIVNDFQKGDIAEGYSVSREKKESFPLTVTSAQKNPTAFYLCASSLGLSGEQYFGPGTRLTVT.

This clone was observed a single time. This rearrangement joins TRBV13 to TRBJ2-3, with TRBD2 matching over 7 bases. The germline V gene has CDR1 PRHDT and CDR2 FYEKMQ (reference sequence). Losses at the gene ends were 7 bases for V and 4 bases for J; bases not matched to a gene: 17. This CDR3 is built from 17 residues. Written as DNA, the CDR3 is TGTGCCAGCAACCAACAAGGTCGTGGGGGGGAGTCAGATACGCAGTATTTT. The encoded protein is CASNQQGRGGESDTQYF. The entire variable domain, with the rest obtained from reference TRBV13 and TRBJ2-3, is as follows: AAGVIQSPRHLIKEKRETATLKCYPIPRHDTVYWYQQGPGQDPQFLISFYEKMQSDKGSIPDRFSAQQFSDYHSELNMSSLELGDSALYFCASNQQGRGGESDTQYFGPGTRLTVL.

The chain is built from TRBV5-1 and TRBJ2-1; D is perhaps TRBD2 (6 bases). The CDR3 length is 14 residues. The V end lost 7 bases, the J end lost 4 bases, and 15 bases lay between the germline ends. Looked up from germline, CDR1 is SGHRS and CDR2 is YFSETQ. The CDR3 reads CASSHSGPYNEQFF. The CDR3 coding sequence is TGCGCCAGCTCCCATAGCGGACCTTACAATGAGCAGTTCTTC.

The genes are TRBV19 and TRBJ2-7; TRBD1 matches 9 bases. The CDR3 loop spans 15 amino acids. V was pared by 3 bases and J by 7 bases, with 10 bases of the junction left unmatched. Germline-derived CDR1 and CDR2 are LNHDA and SQIVND (reference sequence). The CDR3 spells CASSIRTGALGEQYF. In nucleotides, the CDR3 is TGTGCCAGTAGTATTAGGACAGGGGCCTTGGGGGAGCAGTACTTC.

The rearrangement joins TRBV28 to TRBJ2-7, with TRBD2 matching 8 bases. Trimming at V came to 2 bases and at J to 11 bases, leaving 2 bases not matched to a gene. Germline V CDR1 and CDR2: MDHEN, SYDVKM. The CDR3 has 11 amino acids. DNA for the CDR3: TGTGCCAGCAGTTTACACGGGGGGGAGTACTTC. It translates to CASSLHGGEYF.

The chain uses TRBV6-5 and TRBJ1-1; 7 bases are a match to TRBD1. Trimming at V came to 7 bases and at J to 5 bases, leaving 7 bases not matched to a gene. This CDR3 contains 13 residues. CDR1 MNHEY and CDR2 SVGAGI come from the germline V gene. The CDR3 region is CASTRGRGTEAFF. CDR3 DNA: TGTGCCAGCACTAGGGGGCGCGGGACTGAAGCTTTCTTT.

Concerning this clone itself: Other DNA sequences of this sample code for an identical CDR3. The chain joins TRBV5-6 to TRBJ2-7, with no clear D. This CDR3 comprises 12 residues. Trimming cost V 0 bases and J 1 base, with 2 bases left between them. Germline assignment: CDR1 SGHDT and CDR2 YYEEEE. The chain's CDR3 is CASSLASYEQYF. As DNA, the CDR3 is TGTGCCAGCAGCTTGGCTTCCTACGAGCAGTACTTC.

Comments on this clone: Additional DNA sequences in this sample encode the identical CDR3. The rearrangement uses TRBV7-2 and TRBJ2-7, with 10 bases fitting TRBD2. V lost 1 base, J lost 2 bases, and 2 bases stayed unmatched. CDR3 size: 15 residues. CDR1 and CDR2 (germline): SGHTA, FQGNSA. The CDR3 region is CASSLELAGTYEQYF. CDR3 DNA sequence: TGTGCCAGCAGCTTAGAACTAGCGGGAACCTACGAGCAGTACTTC. Drawing the rest from reference TRBV7-2 and TRBJ2-7, the complete variable domain is GAGVSQSPSNKVTEKGKDVELRCDPISGHTALYWYRQSLGQGLEFLIYFQGNSAPDKSGLPSDRFSAERTGGSVSTLTIQRTQQEDSAVYLCASSLELAGTYEQYFGPGTRLTVT.

The chain is built from TRBV5-1 and TRBJ2-7; TRBD1 aligns across 7 bases. The CDR3 is made up of 15 amino acids. The V and J ends lost 4 bases and 3 bases, in that order; junction bases with no gene match: 10. The germline V gene encodes CDR1 SGHRS and CDR2 YFSETQ. The CDR3 sequence: CASSPGQFPFYEQYF. The CDR3 DNA follows: TGCGCCAGCAGCCCGGGACAGTTTCCTTTCTACGAGCAGTACTTC.

This chain uses TRBV4-1 with TRBJ2-1; TRBD1 aligns across 8 bases. J lost 12 bases, V lost 4 bases, and 11 bases had no gene match. The CDR3 has 14 amino acids. Germline-derived CDR1 and CDR2 are MGHRA and YSYEKL. CDR3 in amino acids: CASSPQTGATGQFF. The DNA of the CDR3 is TGCGCCAGCAGCCCGCAGACAGGGGCGACGGGGCAGTTCTTC.

The J gene is TRBJ2-5, the V gene TRBV11-3, with 8 bases aligning to TRBD1. The V gene's germline CDR1 is SGHNT and CDR2 YENEEA. Trimming cost V 1 base and J 4 bases; bases outside gene matches: 5. The CDR3 runs 15 residues. The CDR3 loop is CASSLGQGAGETQYF. CDR3 coding DNA: TGTGCCAGCAGCTTAGGCCAGGGGGCGGGAGAGACCCAGTACTTC.

This chain links TRBV19 with TRBJ1-5; 7 bases are a match to TRBD1. This CDR3 contains 14 residues. V lost 8 bases to trimming and J lost 6 bases; unmatched junction nucleotides: 10. Per the germline V gene, CDR1 is LNHDA and CDR2 is SQIVND (reference sequence). CDR3 nucleotide sequence: TGTGCCAGTTCCTCCGGACAGGCAGTTCAGCCCCAGCATTTT. Amino acids: CASSSGQAVQPQHF. The full variable domain, in which reference TRBV19 and TRBJ1-5 provide the parts outside the CDR3, is DGGITQSPKYLFRKEGQNVTLSCEQNLNHDAMYWYRQDPGQGLRLIYYSQIVNDFQKGDIAEGYSVSREKKESFPLTVTSAQKNPTAFYLCASSSGQAVQPQHFGDGTRLSIL.

A single count supports this clone. The chain uses TRBV29-1 and TRBJ2-1, with D uncertain. CDR1 is SQVTM and CDR2 is ANQGSEA in the germline V gene. V dropped 3 bases and J dropped 4 bases, with 10 bases sitting between them. This CDR3 comprises 13 residues. In nucleotides, the CDR3 is TGCAGCGTTGACCCCGGCAGATACAATGAGCAGTTCTTC. Amino acid sequence: CSVDPGRYNEQFF.